A selection of T cell receptor beta chains follows, all from one sample in a study of shared clonotypes between healthy human individuals. The repertoire was sequenced with immunoSEQ multiplex PCR; TCRdb's copy has only in-frame clones and lacks some. This sample has millions of clones, with 93% found just once. Sequenced input: naive CD8+ T cells from PBMCs. Receptors originate from a man aged 18 to 29 in good health. Some clones in this sample may be carry-over from other donors' samples. CDR3s include the opening cysteine and the closing phenylalanine or tryptophan. The D gene is left open where the match is weak. Clone size appears in some rows only: once, few, many, or a class for an expanded clone.

D gene | J gene | clone size | V gene | CDR3 protein | CDR3 DNA
TRBD2 | TRBJ2-7 | NA | TRBV27 | CASGLAVHYEQYF | TGTGCCAGCGGACTAGCGGTACACTACGAGCAGTACTTC
NA | TRBJ1-1 | NA | TRBV28 | CASSLGRITEAFF | TGTGCCAGCAGCCTGGGACGCATCACTGAAGCTTTCTTT
NA | TRBJ2-7 | NA | TRBV5-8 | CASSERTAYEQYF | TGTGCCAGCAGCGAACGGACCGCCTACGAGCAGTACTTC
NA | TRBJ1-5 | few | TRBV27 | CASSLGGSNQPQHF | TGTGCCAGCAGTTTAGGGGGAAGCAATCAGCCCCAGCATTTT
NA | TRBJ1-1 | NA | TRBV11-2 | CASSSGTNTEAFF | TGTGCCAGCAGCTCAGGGACGAACACTGAAGCTTTCTTT
TRBD2 | TRBJ2-7 | NA | TRBV28 | CASSFPSGEYYEQYF | TGTGCCAGCAGTTTCCCTAGCGGAGAGTACTACGAGCAGTACTTC
NA | TRBJ1-2 | NA | TRBV6-6 | CASSPFRDGSYGYTF | TGTGCCAGCAGCCCCTTCCGGGACGGATCTTATGGCTACACCTTC
NA | TRBJ2-1 | NA | TRBV27 | CASSPRVGGASWEQFF | TGTGCCAGCAGTCCCCGTGTAGGGGGTGCATCCTGGGAGCAGTTCTTC
TRBD1 | TRBJ2-4 | NA | TRBV19 | CASSIVLDRGLTLAKNIQYF | TGTGCCAGTAGTATAGTTCTAGACAGGGGGCTTACCTTAGCCAAAAACATTCAGTACTTC
TRBD1 | TRBJ1-5 | few | TRBV7-9 | CASSSFGGQGDQPQHF | TGTGCCAGCAGCTCCTTCGGGGGACAGGGTGATCAGCCCCAGCATTTT
NA | TRBJ1-2 | few | TRBV27 | CASSFEGGYGYTF | TGTGCCAGCAGTTTTGAGGGTGGCTATGGCTACACCTTC
NA | TRBJ1-2 | NA | TRBV9 | CASSPRQTNYGYTF | TGTGCCAGCAGCCCCCGACAGACTAACTATGGCTACACCTTC
NA | TRBJ1-1 | NA | TRBV7-9 | CASSFVGQGEAFF | TGTGCCAGCAGCTTTGTAGGGCAGGGAGAAGCTTTCTTT
NA | TRBJ2-5 | NA | TRBV11-2 | CVSSLEGGLADVQETQYF | TGTGTCAGCAGCTTAGAGGGGGGGCTAGCGGACGTCCAAGAGACCCAGTACTTC
NA | TRBJ2-2 | NA | TRBV9 | CASSVRQPENTGELFF | TGTGCCAGCAGCGTAAGGCAGCCGGAGAACACCGGGGAGCTGTTTTTT
NA | TRBJ1-5 | NA | TRBV9 | CASSVGFTGQPQHF | TGTGCCAGCAGCGTAGGGTTCACCGGTCAGCCCCAGCATTTT
NA | TRBJ2-7 | NA | TRBV28 | CASSLLGVGEQYF | TGTGCCAGCAGTTTATTAGGGGTTGGGGAGCAGTACTTC
NA | TRBJ1-1 | NA | TRBV27 | CASSTRQALGEAFF | TGTGCCAGCAGTACTCGACAGGCTTTAGGTGAAGCTTTCTTT
NA | TRBJ2-2 | NA | TRBV4-1 | CASSQTAGTGELFF | TGCGCCAGCAGCCAAACGGCAGGGACCGGGGAGCTGTTTTTT
NA | TRBJ2-1 | NA | TRBV6-1 | CASSEPPLGGYEQFF | TGTGCCAGCAGTGAACCCCCACTCGGGGGCTATGAGCAGTTCTTC
TRBD1 | TRBJ1-4 | NA | TRBV7-9 | CASSSAIRGQIEKLFF | TGTGCCAGCAGCTCAGCCATCAGGGGGCAGATTGAAAAACTGTTTTTT
TRBD1 | TRBJ2-1 | few | TRBV2 | CASGDRVSYNEQFF | TGTGCCAGCGGGGACAGGGTCTCCTACAATGAGCAGTTCTTC
NA | TRBJ2-1 | NA | TRBV25-1 | CASSELINEQFF | TGTGCCAGCAGTGAATTGATCAATGAGCAGTTCTTC
NA | TRBJ1-1 | NA | TRBV19 | CASRGTGTWTEAFF | TGTGCCAGTAGGGGGACGGGGACCTGGACTGAAGCTTTCTTT
NA | TRBJ2-1 | NA | TRBV9 | CASSAPVGLNEQFF | TGTGCCAGCAGCGCCCCAGTGGGATTGAATGAGCAGTTCTTC
TRBD1 | TRBJ2-7 | once | TRBV5-1 | CASSPFGQDRSYEQYF | TGCGCCAGCAGCCCATTCGGACAGGACCGCTCCTACGAGCAGTACTTC
TRBD2 | TRBJ2-7 | NA | TRBV5-1 | CASSGLLDSGSSYEQYF | TGCGCCAGCAGCGGGCTACTAGATAGCGGGAGCTCCTACGAGCAGTACTTC
NA | TRBJ2-7 | once | TRBV27 | CASSFLFGQGSYEQYF | TGTGCCAGCAGTTTTTTGTTTGGGCAGGGCTCCTACGAGCAGTACTTC
NA | TRBJ2-3 | NA | TRBV6-5 | CASSYGTDTQYF | TGTGCCAGCAGTTACGGCACAGATACGCAGTATTTT
NA | TRBJ1-5 | NA | TRBV5-6 | CASSFGGDHLFWHF | TGTGCCAGCAGCTTCGGGGGGGATCATTTATTCTGGCATTTT
NA | TRBJ1-5 | NA | TRBV16 | CASSPDSVQGNQPQHF | TGTGCCAGCAGCCCCGATTCGGTGCAGGGCAATCAGCCCCAGCATTTT
TRBD1 | TRBJ1-5 | NA | TRBV6-5 | CASRADRDQPQHF | TGTGCCAGCAGGGCAGACAGGGACCAGCCCCAGCATTTT
TRBD2 | TRBJ2-1 | NA | TRBV5-5 | CASSLVLAGSYNEQFF | TGTGCCAGCAGCTTGGTTCTAGCGGGCTCCTACAATGAGCAGTTCTTC
TRBD2 | TRBJ2-7 | NA | TRBV11-2 | CASSGREDPHEQYF | TGTGCCAGCAGTGGACGGGAGGATCCGCACGAGCAGTACTTC
NA | TRBJ1-5 | NA | TRBV10-3 | CASGVGEPQHF | TGTGCCTCCGGAGTGGGGGAGCCCCAGCATTTT
TRBD2 | TRBJ2-1 | NA | TRBV19 | CASSGKRENYNEQFF | TGTGCCAGTAGTGGGAAGCGGGAGAACTACAATGAGCAGTTCTTC
NA | TRBJ1-3 | few | TRBV7-8 | CASGKGLSGNTIYF | TGTGCCAGCGGGAAGGGTCTCTCTGGAAACACCATATATTTT
NA | TRBJ2-1 | NA | TRBV5-4 | CASSLPSPSYNEQFF | TGTGCCAGCAGCCTTCCTAGTCCCTCCTACAATGAGCAGTTCTTC
NA | TRBJ2-7 | NA | TRBV9 | CASSPGWGVHYEQYF | TGTGCCAGCAGCCCGGGGTGGGGGGTTCACTACGAGCAGTACTTC
NA | TRBJ1-5 | NA | TRBV18 | CASSPGGGISNQPQHF | TGTGCCAGCTCACCTGGCGGAGGAATTAGCAATCAGCCCCAGCATTTT
NA | TRBJ2-1 | NA | TRBV9 | CASSVGQGYNEQFF | TGTGCCAGCAGCGTAGGCCAGGGATACAATGAGCAGTTCTTC
NA | TRBJ1-1 | NA | TRBV19 | CASSLGQTEAFF | TGTGCCAGTAGTTTGGGTCAGACTGAAGCTTTCTTT
NA | TRBJ2-2 | few | TRBV27 | CASSPLRINTGELFF | TGTGCCAGCAGTCCCCTTCGTATAAACACCGGGGAGCTGTTTTTT
NA | TRBJ2-1 | NA | TRBV27 | CASSLGLNNEQFF | TGTGCCAGCAGTTTAGGGCTAAACAATGAGCAGTTCTTC
NA | TRBJ2-1 | NA | TRBV27 | CASSQRVGYEQFF | TGTGCCAGCAGCCAACGGGTAGGGTATGAGCAGTTCTTC
NA | TRBJ2-7 | NA | TRBV7-9 | CASSLVGNSYEQYF | TGTGCCAGCAGCTTAGTTGGCAACTCCTACGAGCAGTACTTC
NA | TRBJ2-2 | NA | TRBV27 | CASRAENTGELFF | TGTGCCAGCCGGGCGGAGAACACCGGGGAGCTGTTTTTT
NA | TRBJ1-1 | NA | TRBV9 | CASSEGGPEAFF | TGTGCCAGCAGCGAAGGGGGGCCCGAAGCTTTCTTT
NA | TRBJ2-7 | NA | TRBV27 | CASSLGGTYYEQYF | TGTGCCAGCAGTTTAGGTGGGACCTATTACGAGCAGTACTTC
NA | TRBJ1-1 | few | TRBV6-6 | CASSYVTEAFF | TGTGCCAGCAGTTACGTTACTGAAGCTTTCTTT